This T cell receptor (beta chain) comes out of a study of blood T cell repertoires in COVID-19. Study-level information: The origin of the acute and convalescent COVID-19 samples was the United States, Italy and Spain. T cells, B-cell-depleted T cells, or PBMCs provided the cDNA or gDNA that served as material.

Methods used by the authors: Amplification of reference gene primers provided the estimated nucleated cell counts. TCRdb's copy holds only in-frame clones and misses some; the assay was immunoSEQ multiplex PCR. V and J calls and clone size are copied from that table; D and trimming were computed from the DNA. The sample lists around 91,000 clones, 70% to 90% seen once, with around 12% in the top ten. The V and J ends lost 6 bases and 2 bases, in that order; junction bases with no gene match: 2. The germline V gene has CDR1 SNHLY and CDR2 FYNNEI. The CDR3 runs to 14 residues. This clone has only a few counts.

The sequence derives from a human donor in a cohort sampled during active COVID-19. The sequencing input was peripheral blood. The chain combines TRBV2 with TRBJ2-7; 12 nucleotides line up with TRBD2. The CDR3 is CASRWTSGTYEQYF. CDR3 DNA: TGTGCCAGCAGGTGGACTAGCGGGACCTACGAGCAGTACTTC.